This T cell receptor beta chain was identified during a study of T cell changes during pregnancy in multiple sclerosis. V lost 0 bases to trimming and J lost 7 bases, with 7 bases between them. The CDR3 extends over 13 amino acids. Germline values: CDR1 SGHAT, CDR2 FQNNGV. The method was immunoSEQ multiplex PCR; TCRdb's version includes in-frame clones alone and lacks a portion of them. The sample has almost 20,000 clones; approximately 90% are singletons. The material sequenced was CD8+ T cells from peripheral blood mononuclear cells, taken in the third trimester of pregnancy. This TCR derives from a female donor in good health, enrolled as a control in a pregnancy study. The V gene is TRBV11-2, the J gene TRBJ1-5; D is unclear. The chain's CDR3 is CASSLDGSQPQHF. The CDR3 DNA follows: TGTGCCAGCAGCTTAGATGGGAGCCAGCCCCAGCATTTT.